A selection of T cell receptor beta chains follows, all from one sample in a study of T-cell reconstitution after alpha-beta-depleted transplantation in children. TCRdb re-called the PCR reads through MiXCR, storing one row per CDR3 protein. The sample lists about 360,000 distinct CDR3 sequences, about an eighth seen once, with roughly 4.3% in the top ten. Sequenced material: PBMCs, taken from the stem cell graft. The receptors derive from a human donor who donated a stem cell graft to a child with Fanconi anemia. The conserved cysteine and the conserved F or W are not part of the CDR3 here. Clone sizes are given selectively: once, few, many, or a class where the clone is expanded.

V gene	clone size	J gene	CDR3 protein
TRBV7-9	.	TRBJ2-3	ASSPASGGDSYTQY
TRBV5-1	.	TRBJ2-3	VSGGGSTDTQY
TRBV7-9	.	TRBJ2-3	ASSSPSGRSTADTQY
TRBV20-1	many	TRBJ1-2	SARRGQGDYGYT
TRBV11-2	.	TRBJ2-6	ASHGEGTGANVLT
TRBV28	few	TRBJ1-2	ASSWTGYGYT
TRBV27	once	TRBJ2-3	ASSLPGRSTDTQY
TRBV6-5	many	TRBJ2-3	ASSYLAGATQIPQY
TRBV20-1	few	TRBJ1-6	SARDSRVDPLH
TRBV11-2	.	TRBJ2-1	ASSPRQGVYNEQF
TRBV29-1	.	TRBJ2-5	SVRHGLRQETQY
TRBV19	few	TRBJ2-1	ASSRGTGGSYNEQF
TRBV4-3	.	TRBJ2-1	ASSQSEDNEQF
TRBV12-3/TRBV12-4	few	TRBJ2-1	ASSKAGTIYNEQF
TRBV12-3/TRBV12-4	many	TRBJ1-6	ASSLGQGGNSPLH
TRBV2	many	TRBJ2-1	ASSPGLDREQF
TRBV10-3	.	TRBJ2-7	ATGRGTYEQY
TRBV5-5	few	TRBJ1-5	ASSWTGGPSNQPQH
TRBV27	few	TRBJ2-7	ASSLEYNYEQY
TRBV9	many	TRBJ2-3	ASSVVPGAGTDTQY
TRBV7-9	few	TRBJ1-6	ASSAMGYNSPLH
TRBV13	many	TRBJ1-2	ASSLADRAGGYT
TRBV5-4	many	TRBJ2-7	ASSSRTSGGALSTYEQY
TRBV4-2	many	TRBJ2-1	ASSQIGGAGNEQF
TRBV6-5	.	TRBJ1-1	ASSTEGGTEAF
TRBV5-1	.	TRBJ2-2	ASSLEGTPTGELF
TRBV7-6	many	TRBJ1-1	ASSAKEGTEAF
TRBV27	many	TRBJ2-3	ASYQPGTDTQY
TRBV20-1	many	TRBJ1-4	SAPRQANEKLF
TRBV5-1	once	TRBJ1-1	ASSGGTGASTEAF
TRBV7-2	few	TRBJ2-1	ASSLGGGGFNEQF
TRBV18	few	TRBJ1-2	ASSPKPGQGINYGYT
TRBV7-9	.	TRBJ1-5	ASSLGGVDNQPQH
TRBV7-2	.	TRBJ2-1	ASFGGPARYNEQF
TRBV3-1	.	TRBJ1-2	ASSHHRESGYT
TRBV4-2	.	TRBJ2-5	ASSQGFEKAQY
TRBV5-1	many	TRBJ1-1	ASSSQGQGTEAF
TRBV29-1	many	TRBJ1-2	SVDDIAGASGYT
TRBV14	few	TRBJ1-2	ASSFGTGSSYGYT
TRBV4-2	.	TRBJ1-1	ASSQDQNTNTEAF
TRBV18	few	TRBJ1-1	ASSPLDPPENTEAF
TRBV24-1	.	TRBJ1-5	ATSRVGQPQH
TRBV5-1	many	TRBJ2-1	ASRITGQGNEQF
TRBV20-1	few	TRBJ2-1	SADPLGGTYNEQF
TRBV6-5	.	TRBJ2-3	ASSYRRGGSGSTDTQY
TRBV4-2	.	TRBJ2-1	ASSQDIAGGPGEQF
TRBV25-1	.	TRBJ2-5	ASSAGGKGKETQY
TRBV12-3/TRBV12-4	many	TRBJ1-1	ASSSGTGTEAF
TRBV5-1	.	TRBJ2-5	ASSFSTEETQY
TRBV6-1	.	TRBJ1-2	ASSVQGYYGYT
TRBV6-4	many	TRBJ2-3	ASSALGGSADTQY